The T cell receptor beta chain under discussion was sequenced for a study of T cells in Graves' hyperthyroidism and ophthalmopathy (dated by TCRdb to about 2019). For the wider study: Peripheral blood samples were taken at initial diagnosis, before any treatment was given. To identify distinguishing TCR V-J signatures, a discovery cohort of around 100 patients was used, comprising some 45 with Graves' ophthalmopathy and around 60 with stable Graves' hyperthyroidism. Prospective prediction of ophthalmopathy was tested in an independent validation cohort of 18 to 20 hyperthyroidism patients and some 17 patients who later progressed to ophthalmopathy. The 95 to 100 discovery patients were divided at random into training and test sets in a 7:3 ratio. Thyroid tissue and blood T-cell repertoires from about six Graves' hyperthyroidism patients were also compared in the study. Following sampling, methimazole starting at 30 mg daily was given to hyperthyroidism patients, and high-dose intravenous methylprednisolone was given to ophthalmopathy patients. The paper reports TCR Vbeta CDR3 sequencing of 135 peripheral blood samples: some 44 ophthalmopathy, about 75 hyperthyroidism and 17 progressor patients. The full study reports these points: Most expanded thyroid clonotypes (frequency above 0.001) were also detected in blood, a finding suggesting that blood repertoires may reflect thyroid immune responses. Sample size was not statistically predetermined, and blinding of investigators to group allocation was not performed. During validation, the model predicted progression to ophthalmopathy a median of around six months ahead of onset, with approximately 70% sensitivity and almost 75% specificity. Ophthalmopathy was separated from stable hyperthyroidism by a 13 V-J signature model, with around 90% sensitivity and about 81% specificity obtained in cross-validation and 80%/75% obtained in testing.

Its CDR3 holds 16 amino acids, cysteine through phenylalanine. Only the CDR3 DNA is retained, 48 bases long and in frame from the first base. CDR1 MDHEN and CDR2 SYDVKM are derived from the germline V gene. V has 5 bases trimmed and J has 8 bases trimmed; junction bases matching no gene number 12. The TCR beta CDR3 regions were amplified from the RNA transcripts. The TCR CDR3 was subjected to a first round of RT-PCR using the HTBI primer set and the Qiagen OneStep RT-PCR kit. The libraries were constructed in a second round of multiplex PCR and then size-selected and purified. Sequencing of the libraries was done on an Illumina HiSeq2000 using paired-end 100 bp reads. Concerning the study's data processing: Raw data were processed with SOAPnuke, discarding reads with adapters, uncalled bases, mean Phred below 15, or no exact constant-primer or identifier match. High-quality paired reads were merged using COPE v1.2.5, and each unique nucleotide sequence was defined as a clonotype. MiTCR v1.1 was used to align clonotypes to the IMGT TRBV, TRBD and TRBJ reference segments. Analysis was restricted to V-J combinations with a frequency above 0.0001, which covered roughly 99% of repertoires. The TCS score was defined as F50 (clonal expansion) divided by E x V (chaos), with BLOSUM62-based TCRdist calculated between CDR3 peptides within each V-J. Welch's t-statistics and random forest reduced fewer than 550 V-J features to roughly 13, which were used in a naive Bayes classifier (R e1071). The raw public reads went through TCRdb reprocessing: fastp at Q25, MiXCR clone calling, in-frame beta chains kept. Each entry merges the rows of one CDR3 protein and shows their most common DNA and genes. None of the V and J calls come from the authors' own analysis; TCRdb made them. The sample table records roughly 500,000 distinct CDR3 sequences; approximately 15% of these occur just once. Together, the top ten hold less than 6% of the sample.

Hyperthyroidism patients were newly diagnosed, had a disease duration of under 2 months, and were aged 18 to 65 years. Patients with uncontrolled infections, other autoimmune diseases, pregnancy or lactation were excluded. Diagnoses relied on clinical symptoms, serum thyroxine and TRAb, thyroid ultrasound and orbital computed tomography. Blood from progressor patients was drawn when they were first diagnosed with hyperthyroidism, before any ophthalmopathy symptoms appeared. PBMCs were isolated from around 10 ml of fresh peripheral blood by Ficoll-Paque density gradient centrifugation. Progressor patients were initially diagnosed with Graves' hyperthyroidism and developed ophthalmopathy during follow-up. Total RNA was extracted using Trizol reagent, and RNA quality was assessed on an Agilent 2100 Bioanalyzer. This clonotype was detected many times. Its antigen is not yet known. No much larger clone is present one base from it, and per-base qualities are unavailable.

Here the chain combines TRBV28 and TRBJ1-2, with 12 junctional bases fitting TRBD1. The sample consisted of blood. The sequence was collected from a woman younger than 45 with Graves' hyperthyroidism that later progressed to Graves' ophthalmopathy. The bases are TGTGCCAGCAGTAGTTCGGGGACAGGGGGCTTGAGGGGCTACACCTTC. Translated, it reads CASSSSGTGGLRGYTF.